This record looks at one T cell receptor (beta chain) sequence and its context. Its antigen is not yet known. One junction end does not reproduce the germline sequence, and a read error may be involved. The data were taken from a study of T cells after yellow fever vaccination (dated by TCRdb to about 2019). Regarding the research as a whole: The SMART-Seq v4 Ultra Low Input RNA kit was used to prepare libraries from fractions with low cell numbers. The cohort comprised two healthy male donors, one aged 18 to 30 and one aged 30 to 39 years. Blood samples were taken at several timepoints before and after primary and secondary immunization, and bulk PBMC replicates and cell subsets were isolated. Bulk TCR alpha and beta repertoires were sequenced longitudinally to track T-cell clones before and after primary and booster YFV17D yellow fever vaccination. Summary of the overall study and its limitations: Compared with the primary T-cell response, the secondary T-cell response was weaker but faster, peaking on day 5 rather than day 15. Computational filtering was required because FACS-sorted repertoires could contain abundant contaminating clonotypes from the bulk population. Most clones expanded after primary vaccination (almost 98% of CD4 and around 88% of CD8) were re-detected after the booster, suggesting that broad memory maintenance occurred. Because only two donors were included in the study, the extent to which the findings can be generalized is limited. A small share of clonotypes was detected in both CD4 and CD8 compartments, with the overlap likely arising from convergent recombination.

CDR1 and CDR2 are read off the germline V gene (reference sequence) as DFQATT and SNEGSKA. The CDR3 starts with the cysteine, ends with the phenylalanine, and has 16 residues. The entry retains the CDR3 DNA only, 48 bases that are in frame from base 1. TCR cDNA was made using 5'RACE template switching, a step that added a universal primer site and unique molecular identifiers. cDNA synthesis was primed from both the TCR alpha and TCR beta constant segments. Library amplification involved two PCR steps, and the second step added sample barcodes and sequencing adapters. Sequencing of libraries was done on Illumina HiSeq 2500 (2x100 bp) or NovaSeq (2x150 bp). The original methods were these. MIGEC was used to demultiplex reads and collapse the reads into UMI consensus sequences, and MiXCR was used for V(D)J alignment. Clonotypes responding to the vaccine were identified with edgeR on replicate PBMC samples, with the criteria of FDR below 0.01 and a log2 fold change above 5 up to day 15. Each bulk clonotype received a CD4 or CD8 identity based on whether the sequenced CD4 or CD8 repertoire contained that clonotype at higher abundance. TCRdb reworked the public reads: Q25 trimming with fastp, MiXCR clone assembly, productive beta chains retained. Rows with one shared CDR3 protein collapse into an entry with the most common genes and DNA. The V and J calls here are based on TCRdb, not the publication. Here the sample has tens of thousands of distinct CDR3 sequences; about 4.6% occur a single time. The leading ten clones occupy roughly half of the sample.

The treatment or condition label, read with the paper, signifies: live attenuated yellow fever vaccine strain. A standard Ficoll-Paque protocol was used to isolate PBMCs from peripheral blood. Dynabeads CD4 and CD8 positive selection kits were used to isolate CD4 and CD8 T-cell fractions. TriZol was used to extract RNA from bulk PBMCs, from CD4 and CD8 fractions, and from dextramer-positive and dextramer-negative fractions. This receptor chain uses TRBV20-1 and TRBJ2-7, and 10 junction bases match TRBD1. Material: CD8+ T cells sorted from PBMCs, obtained 5 days after the yellow fever booster vaccination. This clonotype originated in a man aged 30 to 39 who received the YFV17D yellow fever vaccine. The CDR3 amino acid sequence is: CCAPDPGQGTPYEQYF. The sequence in DNA is TGCTGTGCCCCCGACCCGGGACAGGGGACCCCCTACGAGCAGTACTTC.